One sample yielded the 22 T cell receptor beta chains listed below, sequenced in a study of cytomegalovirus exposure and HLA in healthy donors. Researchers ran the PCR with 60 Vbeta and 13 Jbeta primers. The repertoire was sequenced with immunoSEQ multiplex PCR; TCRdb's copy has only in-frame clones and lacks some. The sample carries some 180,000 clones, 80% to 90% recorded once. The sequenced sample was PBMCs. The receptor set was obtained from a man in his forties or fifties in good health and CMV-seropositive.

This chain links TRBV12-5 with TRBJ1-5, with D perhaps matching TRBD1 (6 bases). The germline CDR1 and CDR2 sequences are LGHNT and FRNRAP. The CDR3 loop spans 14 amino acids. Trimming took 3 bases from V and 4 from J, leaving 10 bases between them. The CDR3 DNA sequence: TGTGCTAGTGGTTTAGGCAGGGGTAATCAGCCCCAGCATTTT. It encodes CASGLGRGNQPQHF.

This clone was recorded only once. CDR3 in amino acids: CASTSSGSLGWAQYF. CDR3 in DNA: TGTGCCAGCACCAGTAGCGGGAGCCTGGGGTGGGCCCAGTACTTC. This chain connects TRBV28 to TRBJ2-5, with 9 bases matching TRBD2. Trimming cost V 7 bases and J 9 bases; bases outside gene matches: 15. Germline V gene lookup returns CDR1 MDHEN and CDR2 SYDVKM. The CDR3 spans 15 residues. Full variable domain (rest looked up from reference TRBV28 and TRBJ2-5): DVKVTQSSRYLVKRTGEKVFLECVQDMDHENMFWYRQDPGLGLRLIYFSYDVKMKEKGDIPEGYSVSREKKERFSLILESASTNQTSMYLCASTSSGSLGWAQYFGPGTRLLVL.

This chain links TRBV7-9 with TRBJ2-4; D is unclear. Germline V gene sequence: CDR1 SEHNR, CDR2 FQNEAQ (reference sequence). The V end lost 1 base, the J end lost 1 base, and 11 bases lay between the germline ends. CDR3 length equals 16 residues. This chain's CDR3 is CASSLGPTVAKNIQYF. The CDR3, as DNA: TGTGCCAGCAGCTTAGGCCCCACAGTTGCCAAAAACATTCAGTACTTC. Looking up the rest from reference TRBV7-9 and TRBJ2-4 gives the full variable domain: DTGVSQNPRHKITKRGQNVTFRCDPISEHNRLYWYRQTLGQGPEFLTYFQNEAQLEKSRLLSDRFSAERPKGSFSTLEIQRTEQGDSAMYLCASSLGPTVAKNIQYFGAGTRLSVL.

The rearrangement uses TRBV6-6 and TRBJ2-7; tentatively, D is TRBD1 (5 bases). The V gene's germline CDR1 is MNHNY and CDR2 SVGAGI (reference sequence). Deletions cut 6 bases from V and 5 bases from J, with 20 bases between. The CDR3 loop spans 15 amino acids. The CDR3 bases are TGTGCCAGCAGAGCCCCCGACAGCCACTCAAACGAGCAGTACTTC. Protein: CASRAPDSHSNEQYF.

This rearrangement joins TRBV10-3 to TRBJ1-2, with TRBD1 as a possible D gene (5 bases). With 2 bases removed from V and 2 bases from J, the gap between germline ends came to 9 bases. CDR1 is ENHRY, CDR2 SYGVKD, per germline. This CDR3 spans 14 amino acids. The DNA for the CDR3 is TGTGCCATCAGTGAGGGTCGGACAAACTATGGCTACACCTTC. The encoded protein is CAISEGRTNYGYTF.

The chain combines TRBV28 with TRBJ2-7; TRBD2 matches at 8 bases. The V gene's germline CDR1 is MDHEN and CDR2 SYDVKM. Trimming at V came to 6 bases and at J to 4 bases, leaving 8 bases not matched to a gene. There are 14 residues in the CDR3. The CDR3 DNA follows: TGTGCCAGCAGCCGACTAGCGAAACCATACGAGCAGTACTTC. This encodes CASSRLAKPYEQYF.

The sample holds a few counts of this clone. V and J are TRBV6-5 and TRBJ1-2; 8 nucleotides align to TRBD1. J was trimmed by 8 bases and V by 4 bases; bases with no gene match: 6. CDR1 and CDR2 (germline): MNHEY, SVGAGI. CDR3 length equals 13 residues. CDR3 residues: CASSWDRTGGYTF. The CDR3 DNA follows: TGTGCCAGCAGTTGGGACAGGACGGGGGGCTACACCTTC.

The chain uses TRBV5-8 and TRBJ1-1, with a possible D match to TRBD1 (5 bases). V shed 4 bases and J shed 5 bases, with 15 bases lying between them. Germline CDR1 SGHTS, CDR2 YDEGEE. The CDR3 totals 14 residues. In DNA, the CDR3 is TGTGCCAGCAGCCTTTATAGGGGCGATACTGAAGCTTTCTTT. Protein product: CASSLYRGDTEAFF.

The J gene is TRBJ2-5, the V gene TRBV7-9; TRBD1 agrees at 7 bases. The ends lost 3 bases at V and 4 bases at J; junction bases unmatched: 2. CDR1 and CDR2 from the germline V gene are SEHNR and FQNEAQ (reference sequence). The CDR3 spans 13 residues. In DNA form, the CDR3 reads TGTGCCAGCAGCTTCCGACAGGGAGAGACCCAGTACTTC. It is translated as CASSFRQGETQYF.

The CDR3 nucleotides read TGTGCCTTGGACAGGGGGCTAGGGGCCAACGTCCTGACTTTC. This codes for CALDRGLGANVLTF. This chain joins TRBV30 and TRBJ2-6; 11 nucleotides match TRBD1. The germline CDR1 and CDR2 sequences are GTSNPN and SVGIG (reference sequence). The CDR3 extends over 14 amino acids. V lost 7 bases, J lost 4 bases, and 3 bases stayed unmatched.

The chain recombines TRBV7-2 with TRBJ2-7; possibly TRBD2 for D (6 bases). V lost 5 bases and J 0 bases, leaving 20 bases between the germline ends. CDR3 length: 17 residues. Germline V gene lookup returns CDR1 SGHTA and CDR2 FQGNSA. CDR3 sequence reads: CASSLKGWGVSSYEQYF. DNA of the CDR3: TGTGCCAGCAGCCTTAAGGGGTGGGGGGTGAGCTCCTACGAGCAGTACTTC.

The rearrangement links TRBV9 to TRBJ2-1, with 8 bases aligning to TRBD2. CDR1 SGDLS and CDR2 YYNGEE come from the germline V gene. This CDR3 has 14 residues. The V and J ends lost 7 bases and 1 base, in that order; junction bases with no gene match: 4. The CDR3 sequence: CASATSGSYNEQFF. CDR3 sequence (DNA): TGTGCCAGCGCAACTAGCGGATCCTACAATGAGCAGTTCTTC.

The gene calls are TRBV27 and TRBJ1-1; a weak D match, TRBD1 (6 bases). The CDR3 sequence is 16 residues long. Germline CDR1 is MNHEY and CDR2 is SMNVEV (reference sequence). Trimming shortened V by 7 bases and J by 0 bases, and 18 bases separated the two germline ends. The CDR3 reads CASKRRGGGMNTEAFF. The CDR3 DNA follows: TGTGCCAGCAAGCGAAGGGGGGGCGGCATGAACACTGAAGCTTTCTTT.

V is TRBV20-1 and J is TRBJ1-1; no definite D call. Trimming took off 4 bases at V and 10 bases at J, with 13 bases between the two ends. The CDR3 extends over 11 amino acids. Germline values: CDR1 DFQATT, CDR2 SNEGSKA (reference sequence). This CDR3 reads CSAIRLSGAFF. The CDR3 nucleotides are TGCAGTGCTATCCGCCTCTCGGGAGCTTTCTTT.

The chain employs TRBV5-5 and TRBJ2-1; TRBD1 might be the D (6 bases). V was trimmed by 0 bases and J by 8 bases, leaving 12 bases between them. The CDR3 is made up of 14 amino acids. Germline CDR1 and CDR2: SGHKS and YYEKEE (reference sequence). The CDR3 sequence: CASSLGQVFYEQFF. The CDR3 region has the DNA TGTGCCAGCAGCTTGGGACAGGTCTTTTATGAGCAGTTCTTC. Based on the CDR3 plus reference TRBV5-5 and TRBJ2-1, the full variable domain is DAGVTQSPTHLIKTRGQQVTLRCSPISGHKSVSWYQQVLGQGPQFIFQYYEKEERGRGNFPDRFSARQFPNYSSELNVNALLLGDSALYLCASSLGQVFYEQFFGPGTRLTVL.

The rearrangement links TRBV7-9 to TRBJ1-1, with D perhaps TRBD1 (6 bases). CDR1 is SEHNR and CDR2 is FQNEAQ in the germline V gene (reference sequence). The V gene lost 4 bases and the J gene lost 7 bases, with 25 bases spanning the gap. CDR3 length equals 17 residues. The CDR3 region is CASSSPGGGRFGGEAFF. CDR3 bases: TGTGCCAGCAGCTCCCCTGGCGGGGGCCGGTTTGGGGGTGAAGCTTTCTTT.

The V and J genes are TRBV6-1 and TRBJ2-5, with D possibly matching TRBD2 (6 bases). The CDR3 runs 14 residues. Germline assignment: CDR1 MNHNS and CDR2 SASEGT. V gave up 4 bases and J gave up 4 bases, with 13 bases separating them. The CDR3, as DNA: TGTGCCAGCAGTGGGAGGGGATGGGGAGAGACCCAGTACTTC. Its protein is CASSGRGWGETQYF.

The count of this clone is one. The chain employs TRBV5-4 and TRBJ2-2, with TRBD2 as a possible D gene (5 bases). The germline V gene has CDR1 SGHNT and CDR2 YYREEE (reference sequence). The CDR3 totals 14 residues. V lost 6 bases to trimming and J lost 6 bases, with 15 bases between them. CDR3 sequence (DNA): TGTGCCAGCACTTCCGTGCGAGCGGCCGGGGAGCTGTTTTTT. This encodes CASTSVRAAGELFF.

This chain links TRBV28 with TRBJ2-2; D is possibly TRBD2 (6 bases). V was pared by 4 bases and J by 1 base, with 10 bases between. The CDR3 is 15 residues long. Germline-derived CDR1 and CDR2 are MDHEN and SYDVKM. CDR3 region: CASSWRGLNTGELFF. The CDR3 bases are TGTGCCAGCAGTTGGCGGGGCCTGAACACCGGGGAGCTGTTTTTT. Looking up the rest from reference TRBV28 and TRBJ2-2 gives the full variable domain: DVKVTQSSRYLVKRTGEKVFLECVQDMDHENMFWYRQDPGLGLRLIYFSYDVKMKEKGDIPEGYSVSREKKERFSLILESASTNQTSMYLCASSWRGLNTGELFFGEGSRLTVL.

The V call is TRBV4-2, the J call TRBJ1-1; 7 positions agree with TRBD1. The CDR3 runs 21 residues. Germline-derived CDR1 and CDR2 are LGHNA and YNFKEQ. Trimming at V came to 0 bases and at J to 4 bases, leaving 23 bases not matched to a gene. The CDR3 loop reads CASSQDRGPKSLTQGCTEAFF. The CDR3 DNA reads TGTGCCAGCAGCCAAGATAGGGGCCCGAAGTCCTTAACACAGGGGTGCACTGAAGCTTTCTTT.

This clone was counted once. The CDR3 DNA reads as TGTGCCAGCAGTTACCTAGCGGCCTACGAGCAGTACTTC. This translates into CASSYLAAYEQYF. The gene calls are TRBV6-5 and TRBJ2-7, with 7 bases identical to TRBD2. The V gene's germline CDR1 is MNHEY and CDR2 SVGAGI. J was trimmed by 2 bases and V by 2 bases; bases with no gene match: 0. CDR3 length: 13 amino acids.

The CDR3 reads CAISEYGSRSGANVLTF. The DNA for the CDR3 is TGTGCCATCAGTGAGTATGGCAGTCGCTCTGGGGCCAACGTCCTGACTTTC. The J gene is TRBJ2-6, the V gene TRBV10-3; D is unclear. Germline CDR1 reads ENHRY; CDR2 reads SYGVKD. The V end lost 1 base, the J end lost 0 bases, and 10 bases lay between the germline ends. This CDR3 is 17 amino acids long.